This T cell receptor beta chain was recorded in a study of early T cells in non-severe SARS-CoV-2 infection. Overall study context: With bulk RNA from unsorted whole blood as input, sequencing yielded unpaired chains.

Individual cDNA molecules were tagged with unique molecular identifiers, the study reported. MiXCR was run by TCRdb on the 5' RACE reads, yielding one entry per CDR3 protein. Among about 83,000 distinct CDR3 sequences listed, more than 9% were seen once. The material was whole blood, obtained at baseline. This receptor was obtained from an adult who was a healthcare worker with PCR-confirmed SARS-CoV-2 infection or an uninfected control (not recorded which).

The CDR3 DNA reads as TGTGCCAGCAGTTTATCAGCTAGCGGGACCAATGAGCAGTTCTTC. Protein product: CASSLSASGTNEQFF. The V and J genes are TRBV27 and TRBJ2-1; 9 bases match TRBD2. This CDR3 spans 15 amino acids. From germline, CDR1 is MNHEY and CDR2 SMNVEV (reference sequence). Trimming removed 0 bases from V and 6 bases from J; junction bases left unmatched: 3.